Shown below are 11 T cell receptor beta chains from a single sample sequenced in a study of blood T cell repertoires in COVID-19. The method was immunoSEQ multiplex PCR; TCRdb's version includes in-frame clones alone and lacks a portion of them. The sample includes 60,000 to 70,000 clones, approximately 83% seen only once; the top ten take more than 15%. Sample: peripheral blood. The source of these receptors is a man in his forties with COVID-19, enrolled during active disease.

Here the CDR3 reads CASIPTAGETQYF. The DNA of the CDR3 is TGTGCCAGCATCCCGACCGCGGGAGAGACCCAGTACTTC. The rearrangement joins TRBV2 to TRBJ2-5; maybe TRBD2 (5 bases). Germline assignment: CDR1 SNHLY and CDR2 FYNNEI. CDR3 length equals 13 residues. V lost 7 bases to trimming and J lost 4 bases, with 13 bases between them.

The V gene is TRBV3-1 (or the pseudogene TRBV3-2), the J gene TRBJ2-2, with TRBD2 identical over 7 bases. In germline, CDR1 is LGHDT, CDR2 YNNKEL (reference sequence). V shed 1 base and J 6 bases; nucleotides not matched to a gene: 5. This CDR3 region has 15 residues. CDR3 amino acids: CASSQGGAGAGELFF. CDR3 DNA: TGTGCCAGCAGCCAAGGAGGTGCGGGGGCCGGGGAGCTGTTTTTT.

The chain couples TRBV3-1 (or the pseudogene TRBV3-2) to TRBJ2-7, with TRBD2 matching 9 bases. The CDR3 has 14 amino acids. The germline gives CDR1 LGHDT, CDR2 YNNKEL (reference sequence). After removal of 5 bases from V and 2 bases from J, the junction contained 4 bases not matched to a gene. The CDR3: CASSSSGGPYEQYF. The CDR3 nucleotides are TGTGCCAGCAGCTCCAGCGGGGGGCCCTACGAGCAGTACTTC.

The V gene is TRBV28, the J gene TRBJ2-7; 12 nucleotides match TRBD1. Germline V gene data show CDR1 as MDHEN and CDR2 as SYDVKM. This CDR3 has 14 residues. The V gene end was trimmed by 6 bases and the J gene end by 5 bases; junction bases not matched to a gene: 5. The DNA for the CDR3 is TGTGCCAGCAGCTCTGGGACAGGGGGCAACGAGCAGTACTTC. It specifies CASSSGTGGNEQYF.

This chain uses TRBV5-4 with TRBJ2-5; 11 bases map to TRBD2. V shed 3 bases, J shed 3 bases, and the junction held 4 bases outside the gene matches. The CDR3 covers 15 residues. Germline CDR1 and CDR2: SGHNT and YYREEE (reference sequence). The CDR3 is CASSWGGLAEETQYF. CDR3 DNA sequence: TGTGCCAGCAGCTGGGGGGGACTAGCGGAAGAGACCCAGTACTTC.

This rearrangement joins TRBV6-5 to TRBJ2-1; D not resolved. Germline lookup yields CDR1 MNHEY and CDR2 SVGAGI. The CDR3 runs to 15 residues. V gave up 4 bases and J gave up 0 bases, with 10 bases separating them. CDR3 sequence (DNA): TGTGCCAGCAGTTTGGTCCCGAGCTCCTACAATGAGCAGTTCTTC. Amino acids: CASSLVPSSYNEQFF.

The DNA of the CDR3 is TGCAGCGTCAGCTCTGGAAACACCATATATTTT. Translation: CSVSSGNTIYF. The genes are TRBV29-1 and TRBJ1-3; D gene ambiguous. The V and J ends lost 6 bases and 0 bases respectively, with 3 bases between them. CDR1 is SQVTM and CDR2 is ANQGSEA in the germline V gene. The CDR3 consists of 11 residues.

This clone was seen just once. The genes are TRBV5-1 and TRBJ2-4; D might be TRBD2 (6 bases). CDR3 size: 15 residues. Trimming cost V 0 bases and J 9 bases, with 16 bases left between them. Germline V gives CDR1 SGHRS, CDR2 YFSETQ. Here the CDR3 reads CASSLAGALEGIQYF. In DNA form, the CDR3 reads TGCGCCAGCAGCTTGGCCGGAGCGCTGGAGGGCATTCAGTACTTC.

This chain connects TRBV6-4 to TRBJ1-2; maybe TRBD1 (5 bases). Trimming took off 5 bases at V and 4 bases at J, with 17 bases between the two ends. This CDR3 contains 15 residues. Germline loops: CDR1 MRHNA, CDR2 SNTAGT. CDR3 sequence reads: CASSPRGGAGYGYTF. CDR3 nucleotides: TGTGCCAGCAGTCCCCGAGGAGGGGCCGGCTATGGCTACACCTTC.

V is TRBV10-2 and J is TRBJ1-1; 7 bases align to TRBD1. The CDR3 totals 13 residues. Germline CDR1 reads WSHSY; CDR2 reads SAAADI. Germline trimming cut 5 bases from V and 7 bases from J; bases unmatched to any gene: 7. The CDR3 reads CASSSDSGGEAFF. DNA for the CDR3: TGCGCCAGCAGTTCAGACTCAGGGGGTGAAGCTTTCTTT.

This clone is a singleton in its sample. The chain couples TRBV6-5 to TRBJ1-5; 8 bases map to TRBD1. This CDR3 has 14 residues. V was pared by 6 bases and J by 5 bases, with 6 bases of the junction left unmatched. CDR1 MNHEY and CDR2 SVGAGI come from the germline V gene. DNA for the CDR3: TGTGCCAGCAGCCCCGGGACAGGCCATCAGCCCCAGCATTTT. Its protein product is CASSPGTGHQPQHF.